The present entry profiles one TCR beta chain with its context. These data originate in a study of blood T cell repertoires in COVID-19. Overall study context: COVID-19 samples collected from the United States, Italy and Spain covered acute and convalescent phases.

Per the authors' pipeline: Using reference gene primer amplification, nucleated cell counts were estimated. Clones were sequenced by immunoSEQ multiplex PCR, and TCRdb holds only the in-frame ones, with some missing. The V and J calls and clone size were taken over from that table, and D and trimming were inferred from the DNA. The data contain under 300,000 clones, 86% of them seen just once; the ten biggest clones take up about 3%. CDR1 and CDR2 from the germline V gene are SGHRS and YFSETQ. The CDR3 length is 17 residues. V was clipped by 0 bases and J by 7 bases, with 23 bases between them. The rearrangement uses TRBV5-1 and TRBJ2-7; a possible D gene is TRBD2 (6 bases). The sample comprised peripheral blood. The source is a woman aged 25-40 years with active or convalescent COVID-19. The CDR3 protein is CASSLDWSYSMAGEQYF. DNA of the CDR3: TGCGCCAGCAGCTTGGATTGGAGCTACTCCATGGCGGGGGAGCAGTACTTC.